Each of the 21 T cell receptor beta chains below was sequenced from the same sample in a study of cytomegalovirus exposure and HLA in healthy donors. PCR involved 60 Vbeta and 13 Jbeta primers. The protocol was immunoSEQ multiplex PCR, while the TCRdb copy is restricted to in-frame clones and leaves out a portion. The table has 100,000 to 150,000 clones, roughly three quarters seen once. The sequenced material came from PBMCs. These receptors all come from a male donor in good health and CMV-seronegative.

The chain uses TRBV12-5 and TRBJ1-1, with a possible D match to TRBD1 (5 bases). The CDR3 extends over 15 amino acids. Germline V gives CDR1 LGHNT, CDR2 FRNRAP. Trimming cost V 5 bases and J 4 bases, with 17 bases left between them. The CDR3 sequence is CASGTSLGGSTEAFF. As DNA, the CDR3 is TGTGCTAGTGGTACCTCCCTGGGGGGGAGCACTGAAGCTTTCTTT.

V usage is TRBV5-1 and J usage is TRBJ1-4; tentatively, D is TRBD1 (5 bases). The V gene's germline CDR1 is SGHRS and CDR2 YFSETQ. V dropped 0 bases and J dropped 5 bases, with 8 bases sitting between them. The CDR3 sequence is 14 residues long. In DNA, the CDR3 is TGCGCCAGCAGCTTGGAAGGGGAAAATGAAAAACTGTTTTTT. It specifies CASSLEGENEKLFF.

CDR3 loop: CASSQGTGSYNEQFF. In DNA, the CDR3 is TGTGCCAGCAGTCAGGGGACAGGCTCCTACAATGAGCAGTTCTTC. This chain connects TRBV6-5 to TRBJ2-1; 8 positions agree with TRBD1. V lost 5 bases and J lost 0; bases outside the gene matches: 3. The germline CDR1 and CDR2 sequences are MNHEY and SVGAGI. This CDR3 has 15 residues.

The CDR3 DNA follows: TGTGCCAGCAGTGCGGCCCCGGGCACTGAAGCTTTCTTT. This codes for CASSAAPGTEAFF. This chain links TRBV2 with TRBJ1-1; D not certain. CDR1 and CDR2 (germline): SNHLY, FYNNEI. The V end lost 4 bases, the J end lost 4 bases, and 10 bases lay between the germline ends. The CDR3 is 13 residues long.

The rearrangement joins TRBV2 to TRBJ2-7; 10 bases agree with TRBD1. Per germline, CDR1 SNHLY and CDR2 FYNNEI. J lost 2 bases, V lost 4 bases, and 8 bases had no gene match. This CDR3 has 16 amino acids. DNA for the CDR3: TGTGCCAGCAGTGCCAGGACAGGGGGAAAGGCCTACGAGCAGTACTTC. Residues: CASSARTGGKAYEQYF.

The V and J genes are TRBV4-3 and TRBJ2-7; 8 bases match TRBD1. The CDR3 contains 15 residues. CDR1 and CDR2 (germline): LGHNA, YSLEER. V dropped 3 bases and J dropped 7; count of bases not matched to a gene: 11. CDR3 loop: CASSQSWTGYWEQYF. The CDR3 nucleotides read TGCGCCAGCAGCCAGAGCTGGACAGGGTATTGGGAGCAGTACTTC.

The chain couples TRBV5-4 to TRBJ2-5; 8 bases match TRBD2. The CDR3 is 15 amino acids. Germline V gene data show CDR1 as SGHNT and CDR2 as YYREEE (reference sequence). Unmatched junction bases numbered 5, after V lost 1 base and J lost 3 bases. The CDR3 nucleotides read TGTGCCAGCAGCTTGCCTTCGGGGGGGGAAGAGACCCAGTACTTC. This sequence encodes CASSLPSGGEETQYF.

The gene calls are TRBV12-5 and TRBJ1-5; TRBD1 matches 7 bases. V shed 3 bases and J 6 bases; nucleotides not matched to a gene: 8. The CDR3 has 15 amino acids. The germline V gene encodes CDR1 LGHNT and CDR2 FRNRAP. CDR3 residues: CASGFRDRVGQPQHF. In nucleotides, the CDR3 is TGTGCTAGTGGTTTCAGAGACAGGGTAGGTCAGCCCCAGCATTTT.

V usage is TRBV5-6 and J usage is TRBJ2-5, with TRBD1 matching 7 bases. The CDR3 is made up of 14 amino acids. In germline, CDR1 is SGHDT, CDR2 YYEEEE. The J segment lost 2 bases and the V segment lost 3 bases, leaving 4 bases of the junction unmatched. The CDR3 DNA reads TGTGCCAGCAGCTCGGGGACAGCACAAGAGACCCAGTACTTC. Translated: CASSSGTAQETQYF.

This sequence joins TRBV19 and TRBJ1-1; D not resolved. The CDR3 spans 13 residues. CDR1 is LNHDA and CDR2 is SQIVND in the germline V gene (reference sequence). Trimming cost V 4 bases and J 1 base, with 7 bases left between them. The CDR3, as DNA: TGTGCCAGTAGTAAGAGGAGGAACACTGAAGCTTTCTTT. Translating it yields CASSKRRNTEAFF.

V usage is TRBV7-2 and J usage is TRBJ1-5, with 7 bases fitting TRBD1. CDR3 length: 14 residues. V was clipped by 5 bases and J by 4 bases; unmatched bases: 5. CDR1 SGHTA and CDR2 FQGNSA come from the germline V gene. Here the CDR3 DNA reads TGTGCCAGCAGCCGGACAGGATTTAATCAGCCCCAGCATTTT. As protein: CASSRTGFNQPQHF.

The rearrangement links TRBV2 to TRBJ2-7, with 9 bases identical to TRBD1. CDR1 is SNHLY and CDR2 is FYNNEI in the germline V gene. After removal of 5 bases from V and 5 bases from J, the junction contained 13 bases not matched to a gene. There are 16 residues in the CDR3. Written as DNA, the CDR3 is TGTGCCAGCAGTCGCTCTCCGGGACAGGGTGTCCACGAGCAGTACTTC. It is translated as CASSRSPGQGVHEQYF.

The chain combines TRBV10-3 with TRBJ1-5; 11 nucleotides line up with TRBD1. The V and J ends lost 2 bases and 3 bases, in that order; junction bases with no gene match: 9. The CDR3 totals 18 residues. Germline CDR1 reads ENHRY; CDR2 reads SYGVKD. The CDR3 nucleotides are TGTGCCATCAGTGAGCCGGCCAGGACAGGGGGCCCCAATCAGCCCCAGCATTTT. Protein sequence: CAISEPARTGGPNQPQHF.

The CDR3 sequence: CASSLPGTSNTGELFF. The CDR3 DNA reads TGCGCCAGCAGCCTCCCCGGGACTTCGAACACCGGGGAGCTGTTTTTT. This chain connects TRBV4-1 to TRBJ2-2, with D perhaps TRBD2 (6 bases). The ends were cut back, 4 bases at V and 0 bases at J, with 12 bases in the middle. Germline V gives CDR1 MGHRA, CDR2 YSYEKL. This CDR3 has 16 residues.

This clone was counted between two and nine times. The gene calls are TRBV7-2 and TRBJ1-3; unclear D gene. Between the trimmed V and J ends, which lost 6 bases and 0 bases, there was a span of 9 bases. Germline CDR1 is SGHTA and CDR2 is FQGNSA. The CDR3 runs 14 residues. CDR3 coding DNA: TGTGCCAGCAGAGAGCAGGTCTCTGGAAACACCATATATTTT. Protein: CASREQVSGNTIYF.

The chain couples TRBV19 to TRBJ2-5; TRBD1 matches 7 bases. The germline V gene encodes CDR1 LNHDA and CDR2 SQIVND (reference sequence). The CDR3 totals 14 residues. V shed 5 bases, J shed 0 bases, and the junction held 3 bases outside the gene matches. The CDR3 region is CASSLTGDQETQYF. The CDR3 nucleotides read TGTGCCAGTAGTCTTACAGGGGACCAAGAGACCCAGTACTTC.

V and J are TRBV7-3 and TRBJ2-5, with 7 bases that match TRBD1. The CDR3 loop spans 13 amino acids. Trimming took 4 bases from V and 4 from J; bases not matched to a gene: 3. Germline CDR1 SGHTA, CDR2 FQGTGA. The CDR3 DNA reads TGTGCCAGCAGCTCGAACAGGGGAGAGACCCAGTACTTC. Its protein is CASSSNRGETQYF.

This clone came up once. The CDR3 sequence: CASSGTTKNIQYF. The CDR3, as DNA: TGTGCCAGCAGCGGGACTACCAAAAACATTCAGTACTTC. V usage is TRBV7-8 and J usage is TRBJ2-4; TRBD2 matches at 7 bases. Looked up from germline, CDR1 is SGHVS and CDR2 is FQNEAQ. The CDR3 length is 13 residues. J gave up 2 bases and V 5 bases, and 0 bases lay outside the gene matches.

The rearrangement uses TRBV7-8 and TRBJ1-2; D unresolved. The germline V and J ends were trimmed by 5 bases and 6 bases, with 13 bases remaining between them. The length of the CDR3 is 13 residues. The germline CDR1 and CDR2 sequences are SGHVS and FQNEAQ. The DNA for the CDR3 is TGTGCCAGCAGCCCACAACCGGGTGATGGCTACACCTTC. Amino acids: CASSPQPGDGYTF. Variable domain in full (rest from reference TRBV7-8 and TRBJ1-2): GAGVSQSPRYKVAKRGQDVALRCDPISGHVSLFWYQQALGQGPEFLTYFQNEAQLDKSGLPSDRFFAERPEGSVSTLKIQRTQQEDSAVYLCASSPQPGDGYTFGSGTRLTVV.

The gene calls are TRBV6-6 and TRBJ1-4, with D uncertain. V lost 3 bases and J lost 5, with 16 bases in between. CDR3 length: 16 residues. Per the germline V gene, CDR1 is MNHNY and CDR2 is SVGAGI (reference sequence). As DNA, the CDR3 is TGTGCCAGCAGTTATTCCGGGAGTTCCCGCAATGAAAAACTGTTTTTT. This sequence encodes CASSYSGSSRNEKLFF.

The genes are TRBV6-5 and TRBJ2-7, with D possibly matching TRBD1 (5 bases). Trimming removed 4 bases from V and 3 bases from J, with 16 bases in between. The germline V gene has CDR1 MNHEY and CDR2 SVGAGI. CDR3 size: 15 residues. The CDR3 sequence: CASSSRPTASYEQYF. The CDR3, as DNA: TGTGCCAGCAGTTCCCGCCCGACAGCCAGCTACGAGCAGTACTTC.